This TCR beta chain is from a study of blood T cell repertoires in COVID-19. This clone was seen a handful of times. The table came from immunoSEQ multiplex PCR; TCRdb's copy has only in-frame clones and leaves some out. The table records a few hundred thousand clones, 70% to 90% of them present only once. CDR3 size: 14 residues. Per germline, CDR1 MDHEN and CDR2 SYDVKM. Trimming took 6 bases from V and 5 from J, leaving 16 bases between them. What the recovered Cohort 3 donors had was two negative PCRs, clearance, or symptom resolution. The receptor comes from a woman aged 18-35 years who had recovered from COVID-19. The genes are TRBV28 and TRBJ2-5, with D perhaps TRBD2 (6 bases). Input material: PBMCs or T cells enriched from blood (not recorded which). This CDR3 is CASRSWAGWETQYF. The CDR3 coding sequence is TGTGCCAGCAGGAGTTGGGCGGGGTGGGAGACCCAGTACTTC.